This T cell receptor beta chain was recorded in a study of CD8 T cells in Susac syndrome. Across the whole study: Patients with Susac syndrome, at blood draw, were therapy-naive, on corticosteroids, or on intravenous immunoglobulin alone.

The CDR3 spans 12 residues. With 2 bases removed from V and 4 bases from J, the gap between germline ends came to 8 bases. Per germline, CDR1 SQVTM and CDR2 ANQGSEA. Study results and limitations: The authors found no clonal expansion in Susac syndrome CD4+ T cell repertoires.

A quantity of about 0.5 to 1 ug RNA underwent reverse transcription using random hexamers. Amplification of TCR beta CDR3 was carried out by immunoSEQ multiplex PCR, which covered 54 Vbeta and 13 Jbeta segments. TCRdb processed the immunoSEQ multiplex PCR reads anew with MiXCR; each CDR3 protein has one entry. Of about 240,000 distinct CDR3 sequences in the sample, 96% were seen once. Concerning this clonotype itself: What it binds is unknown.

CD8+ and CD4+ T cells were negatively isolated; TEMRA cells were FACS-enriched. Sequencing was performed on CD4+ T cells from PBMCs. The chain has TRBV29-1 and TRBJ1-2, with no clear D. The source of this sequence is a human donor with Susac syndrome. The CDR3 is CSVENTAYGYTF. CDR3 DNA sequence: TGCAGCGTTGAAAATACAGCCTATGGCTACACCTTC.